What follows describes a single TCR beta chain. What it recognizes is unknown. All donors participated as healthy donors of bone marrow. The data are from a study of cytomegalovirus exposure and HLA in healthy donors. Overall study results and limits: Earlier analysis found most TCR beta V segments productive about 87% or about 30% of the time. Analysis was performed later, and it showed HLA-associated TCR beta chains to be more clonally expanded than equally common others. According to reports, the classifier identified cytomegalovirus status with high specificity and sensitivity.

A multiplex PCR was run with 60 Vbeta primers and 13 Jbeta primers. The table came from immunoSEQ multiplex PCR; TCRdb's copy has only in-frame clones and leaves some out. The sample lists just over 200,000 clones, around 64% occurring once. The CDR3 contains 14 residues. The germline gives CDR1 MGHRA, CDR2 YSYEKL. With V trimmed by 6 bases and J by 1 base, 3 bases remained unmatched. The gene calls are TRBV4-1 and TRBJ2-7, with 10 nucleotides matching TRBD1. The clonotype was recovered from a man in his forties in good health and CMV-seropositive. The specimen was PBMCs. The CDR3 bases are TGCGCCAGCAGTTGGACAGGGGGATCCTACGAGCAGTACTTC. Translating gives CASSWTGGSYEQYF.